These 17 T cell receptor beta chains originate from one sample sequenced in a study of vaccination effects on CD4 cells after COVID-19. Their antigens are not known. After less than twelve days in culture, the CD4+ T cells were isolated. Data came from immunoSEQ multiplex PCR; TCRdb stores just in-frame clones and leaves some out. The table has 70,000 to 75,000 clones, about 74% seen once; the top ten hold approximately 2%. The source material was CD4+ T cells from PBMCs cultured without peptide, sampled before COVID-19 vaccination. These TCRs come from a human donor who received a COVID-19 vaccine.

CDR3 sequence reads: CASSFKGRVSPLHF. CDR3 sequence (DNA): TGTGCCAGCAGCTTCAAGGGGCGAGTTTCACCCCTCCACTTT. V usage is TRBV7-9 and J usage is TRBJ1-6; perhaps TRBD1 as D (5 bases). V was cut by 3 bases and J by 9 bases, with 12 bases left in between. This CDR3 is 14 amino acids long. Germline CDR1 is SEHNR and CDR2 is FQNEAQ (reference sequence).

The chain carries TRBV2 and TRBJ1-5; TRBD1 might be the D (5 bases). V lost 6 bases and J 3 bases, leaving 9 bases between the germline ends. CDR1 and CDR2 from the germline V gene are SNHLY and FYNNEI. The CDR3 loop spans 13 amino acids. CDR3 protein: CASRSGANQPQHF. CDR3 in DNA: TGTGCCAGCAGATCCGGGGCCAATCAGCCCCAGCATTTT.

The CDR3 DNA sequence: TGTGCCAGCTCAAACACAGGAAACCCGGACACTGAAGCTTTCTTT. Residues: CASSNTGNPDTEAFF. This sequence joins TRBV18 and TRBJ1-1, with TRBD1 as a possible D gene (5 bases). CDR1 and CDR2 (germline): KGHSH, LQKENI. The length of the CDR3 is 15 residues. V was cut by 5 bases and J by 3 bases, with 16 bases left in between.

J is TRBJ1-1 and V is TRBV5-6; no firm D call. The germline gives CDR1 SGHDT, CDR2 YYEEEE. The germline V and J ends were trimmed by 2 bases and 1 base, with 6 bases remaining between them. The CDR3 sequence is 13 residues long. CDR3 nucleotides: TGTGCCAGCAGCTTCGGGCCGAACACTGAAGCTTTCTTT. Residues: CASSFGPNTEAFF.

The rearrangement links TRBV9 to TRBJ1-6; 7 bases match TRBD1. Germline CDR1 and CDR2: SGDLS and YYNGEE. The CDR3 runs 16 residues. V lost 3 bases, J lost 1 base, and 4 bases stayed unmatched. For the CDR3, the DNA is TGTGCCAGCAGCGGAAAGACAGGGTCCTATAATTCACCCCTCCACTTT. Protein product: CASSGKTGSYNSPLHF.

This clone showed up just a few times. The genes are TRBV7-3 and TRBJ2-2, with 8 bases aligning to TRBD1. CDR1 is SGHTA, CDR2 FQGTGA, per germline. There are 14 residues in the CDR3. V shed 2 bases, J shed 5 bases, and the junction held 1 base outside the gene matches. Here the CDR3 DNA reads TGTGCCAGCAGCTTAGACAGGGGAACCGGGGAGCTGTTTTTT. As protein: CASSLDRGTGELFF.

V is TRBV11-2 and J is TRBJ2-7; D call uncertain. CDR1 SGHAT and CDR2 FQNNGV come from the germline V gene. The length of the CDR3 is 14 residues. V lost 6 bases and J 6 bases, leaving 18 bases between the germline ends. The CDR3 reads CASSVTELASEQYV. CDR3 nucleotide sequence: TGTGCCAGCAGTGTTACAGAGCTCGCCTCCGAGCAGTACGTC.

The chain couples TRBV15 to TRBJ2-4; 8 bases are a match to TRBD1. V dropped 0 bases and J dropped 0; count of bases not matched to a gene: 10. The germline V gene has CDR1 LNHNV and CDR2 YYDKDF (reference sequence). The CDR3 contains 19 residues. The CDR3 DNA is TGTGCCACCAGCAGAGATGCGTGGACAGGGCCCCTAGCCAAAAACATTCAGTACTTC. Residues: CATSRDAWTGPLAKNIQYF.

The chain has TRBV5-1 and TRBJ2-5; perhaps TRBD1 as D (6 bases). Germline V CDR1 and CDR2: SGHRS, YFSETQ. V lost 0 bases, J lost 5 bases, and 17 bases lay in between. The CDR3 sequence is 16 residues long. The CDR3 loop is CASSLAHTGRAETQYF. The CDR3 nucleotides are TGCGCCAGCAGCTTGGCTCACACAGGGAGAGCGGAGACCCAGTACTTC.

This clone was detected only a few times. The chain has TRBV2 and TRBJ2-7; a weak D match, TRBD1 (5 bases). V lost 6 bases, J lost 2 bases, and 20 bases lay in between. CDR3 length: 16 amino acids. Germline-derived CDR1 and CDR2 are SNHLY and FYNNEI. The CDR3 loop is CASSPGRGSKPYEQYV. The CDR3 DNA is TGTGCCAGCAGCCCCGGAAGGGGTTCTAAGCCCTACGAGCAGTACGTC.

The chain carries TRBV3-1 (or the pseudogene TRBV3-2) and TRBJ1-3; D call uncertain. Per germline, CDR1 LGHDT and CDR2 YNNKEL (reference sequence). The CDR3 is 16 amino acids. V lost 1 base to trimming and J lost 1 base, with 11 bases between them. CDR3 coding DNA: TGTGCCAGCAGCCAAGTTCTGGTTGAATCTGGAAACACCATATATTTT. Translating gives CASSQVLVESGNTIYF.

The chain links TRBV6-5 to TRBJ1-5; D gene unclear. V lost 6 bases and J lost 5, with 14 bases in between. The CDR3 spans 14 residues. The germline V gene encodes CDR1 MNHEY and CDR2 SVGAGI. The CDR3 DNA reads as TGTGCCAGCAGGGAGTGGTCCGACGATCAGCCCCAGCATTTT. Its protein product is CASREWSDDQPQHF.

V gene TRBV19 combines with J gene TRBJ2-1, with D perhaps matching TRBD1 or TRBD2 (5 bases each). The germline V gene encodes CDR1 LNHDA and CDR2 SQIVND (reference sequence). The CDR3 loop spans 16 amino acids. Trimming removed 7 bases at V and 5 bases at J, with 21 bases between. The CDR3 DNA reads TGTGCCAGTATTTCCCTGGGACGTACGTCAGACAATGAGCAGTTCTTC. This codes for CASISLGRTSDNEQFF.

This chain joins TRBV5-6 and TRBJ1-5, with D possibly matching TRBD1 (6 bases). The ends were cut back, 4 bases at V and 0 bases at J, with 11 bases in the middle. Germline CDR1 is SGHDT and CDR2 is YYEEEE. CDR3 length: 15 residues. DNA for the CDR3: TGTGCCAGCAGCCGAGGACAGATTAGCAATCAGCCCCAGCATTTT. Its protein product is CASSRGQISNQPQHF.

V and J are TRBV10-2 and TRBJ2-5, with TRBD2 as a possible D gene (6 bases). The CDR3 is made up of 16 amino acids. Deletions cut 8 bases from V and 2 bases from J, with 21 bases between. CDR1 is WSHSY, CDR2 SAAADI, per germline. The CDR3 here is CASSPPWRGPQETQYF. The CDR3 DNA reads TGCGCCAGCTCTCCCCCCTGGCGGGGACCACAAGAGACCCAGTACTTC.

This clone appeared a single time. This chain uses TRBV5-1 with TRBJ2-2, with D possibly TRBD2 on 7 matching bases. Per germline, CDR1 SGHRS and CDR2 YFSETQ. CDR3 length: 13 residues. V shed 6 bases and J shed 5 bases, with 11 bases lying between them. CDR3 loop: CASNREGTGELFF. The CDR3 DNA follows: TGCGCCAGCAACAGGGAGGGGACCGGGGAGCTGTTTTTT.

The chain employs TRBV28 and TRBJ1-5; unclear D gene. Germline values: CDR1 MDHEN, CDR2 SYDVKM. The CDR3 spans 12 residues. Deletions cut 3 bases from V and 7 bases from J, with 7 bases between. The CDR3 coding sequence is TGTGCCAGCAGTTTGCGAGACCAGCCCCAGCATTTT. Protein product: CASSLRDQPQHF.